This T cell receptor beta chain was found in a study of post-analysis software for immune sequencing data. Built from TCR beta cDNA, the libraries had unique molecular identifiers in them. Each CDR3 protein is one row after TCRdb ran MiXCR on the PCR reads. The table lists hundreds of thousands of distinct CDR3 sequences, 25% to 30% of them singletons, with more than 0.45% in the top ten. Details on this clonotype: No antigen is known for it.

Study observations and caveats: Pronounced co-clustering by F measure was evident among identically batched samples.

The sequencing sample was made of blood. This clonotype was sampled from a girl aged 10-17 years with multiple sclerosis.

The DNA of the CDR3 is TGTGCCAGCAGCGGGGACGCAGGGGCCGCCTATAATTCACCCCTCCACTTT. Its translation: CASSGDAGAAYNSPLHF. This rearrangement joins TRBV5-6 to TRBJ1-6; tentatively, D is TRBD1 (6 bases). The germline V gene encodes CDR1 SGHDT and CDR2 YYEEEE. This CDR3 has 17 residues. V was clipped by 4 bases and J by 2 bases, with 16 bases between them.